One and the same sample provided the 31 T cell receptor beta chains below, sequenced in a study of identifying expanded T cells in peripheral blood. Sequencing was performed with immunoSEQ multiplex PCR; in TCRdb, only in-frame clones are kept and a portion is missing. The sample holds tens of thousands of clones; approximately 81% are singletons and the top ten take 4% to 5.5%. Sequencing was carried out using blood. Receptors originate from a person between 18 and 69 years old in good health.

This clone turned up a few times. This chain links TRBV4-3 with TRBJ1-2; D is possibly TRBD1 (6 bases). CDR1 is LGHNA, CDR2 YSLEER, per germline. Trimming left V 0 bases short and J 4 bases short, with 12 bases between. The CDR3 runs 15 residues. The CDR3 DNA sequence: TGCGCCAGCAGCCAAGATAGTGGGGGCGGCTATGGCTACACCTTC. Amino acids: CASSQDSGGGYGYTF.

The J gene is TRBJ1-1, the V gene TRBV7-2; no definite D call. V lost 1 base and J 1 base, leaving 10 bases between the germline ends. CDR1 is SGHTA and CDR2 is FQGNSA in the germline V gene. This CDR3 has 15 residues. The CDR3, as DNA: TGTGCCAGCAGCTTAGATTGGGTGAGGAACACTGAAGCTTTCTTT. This sequence encodes CASSLDWVRNTEAFF. The variable domain in full, with the rest retrieved from reference TRBV7-2 and TRBJ1-1, is GAGVSQSPSNKVTEKGKDVELRCDPISGHTALYWYRQSLGQGLEFLIYFQGNSAPDKSGLPSDRFSAERTGGSVSTLTIQRTQQEDSAVYLCASSLDWVRNTEAFFGQGTRLTVV.

The rearrangement joins TRBV7-8 to TRBJ2-1, with 7 bases that match TRBD1. V lost 3 bases, J lost 2 bases, and 4 bases stayed unmatched. This CDR3 region has 15 residues. Germline V gene data show CDR1 as SGHVS and CDR2 as FQNEAQ. The CDR3 spells CASSFLQGTYNEQFF. In nucleotides, the CDR3 is TGTGCCAGCAGCTTCTTACAGGGGACCTACAATGAGCAGTTCTTC.

A word on this clone: The junction and the germline gene differ at one end; a read error may be behind it. This chain joins TRBV7-3 and TRBJ2-3; possibly TRBD1 for D (6 bases). The CDR3 contains 17 residues. The germline V gene has CDR1 SGHTA and CDR2 FQGTGA. The CDR3 loop is CASSLTYRARGTDTQYF. Here the CDR3 DNA reads TGTGCCAGCAGCCTAACTTACAGGGCCCGGGGCACAGATACGCAGTATTTT.

The rearrangement links TRBV4-2 to TRBJ1-1, with D maybe TRBD1 (5 bases). Per germline, CDR1 LGHNA and CDR2 YNFKEQ. This CDR3 has 14 amino acids. V was trimmed by 5 bases and J by 3 bases, leaving 13 bases between them. The CDR3 DNA sequence: TGTGCCAGCAGCTTGTGGGGGGTGGACACTGAAGCTTTCTTT. The encoded protein is CASSLWGVDTEAFF.

This clone was picked up a small number of times. The genes are TRBV4-1 and TRBJ2-3; unclear D gene. CDR1 MGHRA and CDR2 YSYEKL come from the germline V gene. The V end was cut by 0 bases, the J end by 4 bases, with 8 bases between. The CDR3 totals 14 residues. The CDR3 nucleotides are TGCGCCAGCAGCCAAGAAGGTCACCCAGATACGCAGTATTTT. Amino acids: CASSQEGHPDTQYF.

The V gene is TRBV6-1, the J gene TRBJ2-7; no clear D. The germline gives CDR1 MNHNS, CDR2 SASEGT. This CDR3 is 17 amino acids long. V dropped 1 base and J dropped 5 bases, with 21 bases sitting between them. The CDR3 here is CASSEGGPLFLRDEQYF. The DNA of the CDR3 is TGTGCCAGCAGTGAAGGTGGGCCCCTCTTCCTTCGGGACGAGCAGTACTTC.

This clone was counted only a few times. The V call is TRBV7-2, the J call TRBJ1-6; 7 bases align to TRBD1. The CDR3 totals 14 residues. Germline-derived CDR1 and CDR2 are SGHTA and FQGNSA. DNA for the CDR3: TGTGCGGGGAGAACAGGGGATCTGATCTCACCCCTCCACTTT. Translation: CAGRTGDLISPLHF.

A single count supports this clone. The genes are TRBV5-6 and TRBJ2-5; TRBD2 matches 15 bases. Per the germline V gene, CDR1 is SGHDT and CDR2 is YYEEEE. The CDR3 runs 16 residues. V lost 2 bases and J lost 4; bases outside the gene matches: 3. This CDR3 reads CASSLGLAGGRETQYF. The CDR3 region has the DNA TGTGCCAGCAGCTTAGGACTAGCGGGGGGGCGAGAGACCCAGTACTTC.

This chain uses TRBV7-2 with TRBJ1-2, with D hard to call. Germline V lookup: CDR1 SGHTA, CDR2 FQGNSA. The V gene lost 2 bases and the J gene lost 4 bases, with 8 bases spanning the gap. The CDR3 runs to 13 residues. The CDR3 here is CASSLTALYGYTF. The CDR3, as DNA: TGTGCCAGCAGCTTAACAGCACTCTATGGCTACACCTTC.

CDR3 in DNA: TGTGCCAGCAGTTTGCTACAGGGTGTAATAAATGAGCAGTTCTTC. Its translation: CASSLLQGVINEQFF. The chain has TRBV28 and TRBJ2-1; perhaps TRBD1 as D (6 bases). Per the germline V gene, CDR1 is MDHEN and CDR2 is SYDVKM. The ends were cut back, 3 bases at V and 7 bases at J, with 16 bases in the middle. The CDR3 is 15 residues long.

The chain carries TRBV7-9 and TRBJ1-1; D is unresolved. Germline V gene sequence: CDR1 SEHNR, CDR2 FQNEAQ (reference sequence). The ends were cut back, 3 bases at V and 3 bases at J, with 8 bases in the middle. CDR3 length: 13 residues. This CDR3 is CASSFGRDTEAFF. CDR3 nucleotide sequence: TGTGCCAGCAGCTTTGGACGGGACACTGAAGCTTTCTTT.

This clone was detected only once. V gene TRBV30 combines with J gene TRBJ2-7; D is uncertain. CDR3 size: 13 residues. Trimming removed 0 bases at V and 5 bases at J, with 11 bases between. Germline values: CDR1 GTSNPN, CDR2 SVGIG (reference sequence). CDR3 DNA sequence: TGTGCCTGGAGTGTACTATTCCGGAACGAGCAGTACTTC. Translating it yields CAWSVLFRNEQYF.

The chain links TRBV6-5 to TRBJ1-5, with D possibly being TRBD1 (6 bases). The CDR3 is 13 residues long. Germline-derived CDR1 and CDR2 are MNHEY and SVGAGI. Trimming took 5 bases from V and 1 from J, leaving 6 bases between them. CDR3 sequence reads: CASSGTSNQPQHF. The CDR3 region has the DNA TGTGCCAGCAGTGGGACAAGCAATCAGCCCCAGCATTTT.

The V and J genes are TRBV10-3 and TRBJ2-7; 7 nucleotides agree with TRBD1. CDR1 is ENHRY and CDR2 is SYGVKD in the germline V gene. The CDR3 extends over 14 amino acids. The ends lost 0 bases at V and 1 base at J; junction bases unmatched: 0. The CDR3 sequence: CAISESTGSYEQYF. CDR3 nucleotides: TGTGCCATCAGTGAGTCGACAGGGTCCTACGAGCAGTACTTC.

The chain recombines TRBV27 with TRBJ2-7; 12 bases fit TRBD2. The trim removed 10 bases at V and 7 bases at J, leaving 8 bases unmatched. Germline loops: CDR1 MNHEY, CDR2 SMNVEV (reference sequence). The CDR3 covers 13 residues. CDR3 in amino acids: CAIKLAGGVEQYF. The CDR3 region has the DNA TGTGCCATCAAACTAGCGGGGGGAGTGGAGCAGTACTTC.

The chain recombines TRBV7-9 with TRBJ2-5, with D perhaps TRBD2 (6 bases). The germline gives CDR1 SEHNR, CDR2 FQNEAQ (reference sequence). V was clipped by 4 bases and J by 1 base, with 19 bases between them. CDR3 length: 17 amino acids. CDR3 DNA: TGTGCCAGCAGCTCGGTAAGGACTAACTCACTCCAAGAGACCCAGTACTTC. Protein sequence: CASSSVRTNSLQETQYF.

This chain uses TRBV9 with TRBJ1-1; D perhaps matches TRBD1 (5 bases). This CDR3 is built from 16 residues. Germline assignment: CDR1 SGDLS and CDR2 YYNGEE. The V end lost 4 bases, the J end lost 3 bases, and 19 bases lay between the germline ends. The CDR3 protein is CASSLGQTSRDTEAFF. DNA of the CDR3: TGTGCCAGCAGCCTCGGACAAACCTCCAGGGACACTGAAGCTTTCTTT.

The rearrangement uses TRBV18 and TRBJ1-1; D uncertain. With 6 bases removed from V and 1 base from J, the gap between germline ends came to 15 bases. Looked up from germline, CDR1 is KGHSH and CDR2 is LQKENI. The CDR3 consists of 15 residues. This CDR3 is CASSTTGSKNTEAFF. CDR3 sequence (DNA): TGTGCCAGCTCGACTACGGGATCTAAGAACACTGAAGCTTTCTTT. The full variable domain, in which reference TRBV18 and TRBJ1-1 provide the parts outside the CDR3, is NAGVMQNPRHLVRRRGQEARLRCSPMKGHSHVYWYRQLPEEGLKFMVYLQKENIIDESGMPKERFSAEFPKEGPSILRIQQVVRGDSAAYFCASSTTGSKNTEAFFGQGTRLTVV.

The chain recombines TRBV4-3 with TRBJ1-3; D perhaps matches TRBD1 (5 bases). The V and J ends lost 0 bases and 0 bases respectively, with 12 bases between them. The CDR3 contains 17 residues. The germline CDR1 and CDR2 sequences are LGHNA and YSLEER. The CDR3: CASSQDRARVSGNTIYF. CDR3 nucleotide sequence: TGCGCCAGCAGCCAAGATCGGGCCAGGGTCTCTGGAAACACCATATATTTT.

V is TRBV7-9 and J is TRBJ2-1; TRBD2 is a possible D gene (6 bases). V lost 5 bases and J 10 bases, leaving 18 bases between the germline ends. The length of the CDR3 is 14 residues. CDR1 is SEHNR and CDR2 is FQNEAQ in the germline V gene (reference sequence). The DNA for the CDR3 is TGTGCCAGCAGCCCGCGCGGGGCCGAGGGGGAGCAGTTCTTC. Translation: CASSPRGAEGEQFF.

V and J are TRBV11-2 and TRBJ1-3, with TRBD1 matching 7 bases. The CDR3 is 18 residues long. Germline trimming cut 5 bases from V and 0 bases from J; bases unmatched to any gene: 13. The germline CDR1 and CDR2 sequences are SGHAT and FQNNGV. The CDR3 DNA sequence: TGTGCCAGCAGCCTTTCGACAGGGACTCAAACCTCTGGAAACACCATATATTTT. This sequence encodes CASSLSTGTQTSGNTIYF.

V gene TRBV5-1 combines with J gene TRBJ1-4; no clear D gene. The CDR3 is 15 residues long. CDR1 SGHRS and CDR2 YFSETQ come from the germline V gene. V gave up 5 bases and J gave up 8 bases, with 19 bases separating them. The CDR3 nucleotides are TGCGCCAGCAGTTACACGGCCTCCCGAGGAGAAAAACTGTTTTTT. This gives the protein CASSYTASRGEKLFF.

The CDR3 loop is CASSLAALASTDTQYF. As DNA, the CDR3 is TGTGCCAGCAGCTTAGCGGCGCTCGCGAGCACAGATACGCAGTATTTT. The V call is TRBV7-9, the J call TRBJ2-3; D remains ambiguous. The CDR3 totals 16 residues. The germline V gene encodes CDR1 SEHNR and CDR2 FQNEAQ (reference sequence). Trimming stripped 0 bases from V and 0 bases from J, with 10 bases between.

The chain carries TRBV5-4 and TRBJ2-3; 7 positions agree with TRBD2. CDR3 size: 16 residues. With V trimmed by 0 bases and J by 2 bases, 6 bases remained unmatched. Germline V lookup: CDR1 SGHNT, CDR2 YYREEE (reference sequence). The CDR3 region is CASSLGGGRNTDTQYF. The DNA of the CDR3 is TGTGCCAGCAGCTTGGGGGGAGGGCGAAACACAGATACGCAGTATTTT.

V gene TRBV4-1 combines with J gene TRBJ1-6, with D uncertain. Trimming took 6 bases from V and 10 from J, leaving 13 bases between them. The CDR3 extends over 13 amino acids. Per the germline V gene, CDR1 is MGHRA and CDR2 is YSYEKL. CDR3 in amino acids: CASRQRVGSPLHF. As DNA, the CDR3 is TGCGCCAGCAGGCAAAGGGTTGGATCACCCCTCCACTTT.

V and J are TRBV27 and TRBJ2-3; either TRBD1 or TRBD2 may supply D (5 bases each). From germline, CDR1 is MNHEY and CDR2 SMNVEV (reference sequence). The ends were cut back, 5 bases at V and 1 base at J, with 19 bases in the middle. The CDR3 is 17 residues long. Here the CDR3 DNA reads TGTGCCAGCAGTCCTTCGCTCCGAGGGGTACGCACAGATACGCAGTATTTT. Residues: CASSPSLRGVRTDTQYF.

This clone was seen a few times. The genes are TRBV9 and TRBJ1-2, with D perhaps matching TRBD1 (6 bases). Germline V gene data show CDR1 as SGDLS and CDR2 as YYNGEE. V lost 0 bases, J lost 4 bases, and 7 bases lay in between. The CDR3 is 13 amino acids. The CDR3 DNA reads as TGTGCCAGCAGCGTAGGACAGGCCTATGGCTACACCTTC. This gives the protein CASSVGQAYGYTF. Together with reference TRBV9 and TRBJ1-2, the CDR3 gives the full variable domain: DSGVTQTPKHLITATGQRVTLRCSPRSGDLSVYWYQQSLDQGLQFLIQYYNGEERAKGNILERFSAQQFPDLHSELNLSSLELGDSALYFCASSVGQAYGYTFGSGTRLTVV.

The genes are TRBV19 and TRBJ1-6; 9 nucleotides match TRBD1. Germline values: CDR1 LNHDA, CDR2 SQIVND (reference sequence). After removal of 7 bases from V and 7 bases from J, the junction contained 8 bases not matched to a gene. The CDR3 consists of 15 residues. The CDR3 reads CASTHRDRVNSPLHF. The CDR3 region has the DNA TGTGCCAGTACACACCGGGACAGGGTAAATTCACCCCTCCACTTT. The entire variable domain, with the rest obtained from reference TRBV19 and TRBJ1-6, is as follows: DGGITQSPKYLFRKEGQNVTLSCEQNLNHDAMYWYRQDPGQGLRLIYYSQIVNDFQKGDIAEGYSVSREKKESFPLTVTSAQKNPTAFYLCASTHRDRVNSPLHFGNGTRLTVT.

This clone has only a few counts. The chain employs TRBV2 and TRBJ1-1, with 9 bases matching TRBD1. CDR1 and CDR2 (germline): SNHLY, FYNNEI. V trimming: 6 bases; J trimming: 5 bases; junction bases outside the gene matches: 4. This CDR3 contains 13 residues. The CDR3 reads CASSHGTGTEAFF. CDR3 DNA sequence: TGTGCCAGCAGCCACGGGACAGGGACTGAAGCTTTCTTT. The full variable domain, with the rest looked up from reference TRBV2 and TRBJ1-1, is EPEVTQTPSHQVTQMGQEVILRCVPISNHLYFYWYRQILGQKVEFLVSFYNNEISEKSEIFDDQFSVERPDGSNFTLKIRSTKLEDSAMYFCASSHGTGTEAFFGQGTRLTVV.

This clone appeared once. The chain combines TRBV4-3 with TRBJ1-5; TRBD1 aligns across 11 bases. There are 18 residues in the CDR3. V was clipped by 0 bases and J by 3 bases; unmatched bases: 7. The germline V gene encodes CDR1 LGHNA and CDR2 YSLEER. The chain's CDR3 is CASSQEGRTGGSNQPQHF. The DNA of the CDR3 is TGCGCCAGCAGCCAAGAAGGAAGGACAGGGGGCTCCAATCAGCCCCAGCATTTT.